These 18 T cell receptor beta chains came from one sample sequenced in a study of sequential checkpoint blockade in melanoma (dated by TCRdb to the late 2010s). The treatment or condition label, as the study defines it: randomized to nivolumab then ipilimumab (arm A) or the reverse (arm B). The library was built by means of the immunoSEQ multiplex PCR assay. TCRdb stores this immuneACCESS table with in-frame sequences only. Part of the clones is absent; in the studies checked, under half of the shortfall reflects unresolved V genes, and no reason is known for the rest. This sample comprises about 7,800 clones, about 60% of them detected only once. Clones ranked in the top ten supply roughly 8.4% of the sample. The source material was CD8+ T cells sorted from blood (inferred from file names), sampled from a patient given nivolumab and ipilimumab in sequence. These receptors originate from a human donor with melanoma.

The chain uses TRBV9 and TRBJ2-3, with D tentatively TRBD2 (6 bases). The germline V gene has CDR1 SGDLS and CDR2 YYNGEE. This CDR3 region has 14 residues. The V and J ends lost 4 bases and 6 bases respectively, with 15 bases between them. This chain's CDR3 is CASSQTRNVDTQYF. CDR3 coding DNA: TGTGCCAGCAGCCAGACTAGGAACGTGGATACGCAGTATTTT.

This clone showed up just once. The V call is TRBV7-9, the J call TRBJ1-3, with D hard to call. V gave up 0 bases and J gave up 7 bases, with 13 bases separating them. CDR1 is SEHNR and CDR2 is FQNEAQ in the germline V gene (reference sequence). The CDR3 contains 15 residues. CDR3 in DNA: TGTGCCAGCAGCTTAGCGGCGGCAGCCCGGAACACCATATATTTT. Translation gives CASSLAAAARNTIYF.

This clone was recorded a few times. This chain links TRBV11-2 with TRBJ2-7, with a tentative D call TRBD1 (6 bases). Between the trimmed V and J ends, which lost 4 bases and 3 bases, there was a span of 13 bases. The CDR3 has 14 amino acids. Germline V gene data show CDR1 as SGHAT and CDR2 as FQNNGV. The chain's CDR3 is CASSYREGHYEQYF. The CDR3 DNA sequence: TGTGCCAGCAGCTACCGAGAGGGACACTACGAGCAGTACTTC.

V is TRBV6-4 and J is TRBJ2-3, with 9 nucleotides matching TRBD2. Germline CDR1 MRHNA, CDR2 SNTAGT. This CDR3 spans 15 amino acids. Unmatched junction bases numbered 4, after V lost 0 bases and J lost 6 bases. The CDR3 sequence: CASSDSAGGLDTQYF. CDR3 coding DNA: TGTGCCAGCAGTGACTCGGCGGGAGGGTTGGATACGCAGTATTTT.

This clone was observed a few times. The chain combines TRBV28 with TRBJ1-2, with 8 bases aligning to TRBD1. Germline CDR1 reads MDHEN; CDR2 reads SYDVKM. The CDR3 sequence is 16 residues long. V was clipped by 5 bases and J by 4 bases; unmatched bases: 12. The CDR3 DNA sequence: TGTGCCAGCAGTCGGGCCCGCCCCGGGACAGGCTATGGCTACACCTTC. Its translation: CASSRARPGTGYGYTF.

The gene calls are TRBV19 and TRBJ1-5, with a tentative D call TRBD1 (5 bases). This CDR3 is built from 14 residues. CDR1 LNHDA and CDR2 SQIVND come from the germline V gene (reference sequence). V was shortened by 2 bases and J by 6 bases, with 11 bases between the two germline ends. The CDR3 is CASSIQGSGQPQHF. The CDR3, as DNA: TGTGCCAGTAGTATACAGGGCTCCGGTCAGCCCCAGCATTTT.

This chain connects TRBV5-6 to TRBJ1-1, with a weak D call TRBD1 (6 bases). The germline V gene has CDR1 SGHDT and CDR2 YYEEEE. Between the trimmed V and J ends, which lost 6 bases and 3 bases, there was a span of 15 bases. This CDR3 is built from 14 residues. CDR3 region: CASTPLPGDTEAFF. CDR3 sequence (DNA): TGTGCCAGCACCCCCCTCCCAGGGGACACTGAAGCTTTCTTT.

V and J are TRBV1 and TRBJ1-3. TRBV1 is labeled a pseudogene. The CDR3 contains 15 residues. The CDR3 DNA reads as TGCACCAGCAGCCAAGAGAGTTGTTCTGGAAACACCATATATTTT. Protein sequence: CTSSQESCSGNTIYF.

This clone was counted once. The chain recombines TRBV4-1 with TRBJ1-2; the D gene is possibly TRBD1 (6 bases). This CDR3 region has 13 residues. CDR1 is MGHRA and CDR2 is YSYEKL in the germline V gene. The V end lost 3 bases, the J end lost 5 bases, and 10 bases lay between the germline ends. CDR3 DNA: TGCGCCAGCAGCCAGGGGGGGCAATATGGCTACACCTTC. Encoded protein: CASSQGGQYGYTF.

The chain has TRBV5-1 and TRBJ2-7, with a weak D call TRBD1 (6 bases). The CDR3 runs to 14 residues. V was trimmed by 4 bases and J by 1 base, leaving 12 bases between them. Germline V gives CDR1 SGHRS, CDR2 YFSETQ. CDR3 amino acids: CASSPRTDSYEQYF. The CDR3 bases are TGCGCCAGCAGCCCGAGGACAGATTCCTACGAGCAGTACTTC.

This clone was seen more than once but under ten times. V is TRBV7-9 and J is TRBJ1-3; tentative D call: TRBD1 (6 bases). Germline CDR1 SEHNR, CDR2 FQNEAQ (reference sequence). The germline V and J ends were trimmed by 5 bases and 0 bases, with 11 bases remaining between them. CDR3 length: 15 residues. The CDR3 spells CASSPRQVSGNTIYF. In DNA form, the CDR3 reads TGTGCCAGCAGCCCTCGACAGGTCTCTGGAAACACCATATATTTT.

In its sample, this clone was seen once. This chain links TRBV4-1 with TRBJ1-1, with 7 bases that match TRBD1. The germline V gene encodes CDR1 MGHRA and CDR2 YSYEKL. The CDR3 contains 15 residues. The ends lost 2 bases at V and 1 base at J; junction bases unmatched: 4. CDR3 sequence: CASSQQGQPNTEAFF. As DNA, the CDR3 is TGCGCCAGCAGCCAACAGGGACAGCCGAACACTGAAGCTTTCTTT.

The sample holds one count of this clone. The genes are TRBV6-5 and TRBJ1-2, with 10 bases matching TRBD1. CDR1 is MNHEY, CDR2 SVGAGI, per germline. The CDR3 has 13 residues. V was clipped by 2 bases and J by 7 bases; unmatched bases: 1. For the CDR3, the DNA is TGTGCCAGCAGTTACGGGACAGGGGTTGGCTACACCTTC. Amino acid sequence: CASSYGTGVGYTF.

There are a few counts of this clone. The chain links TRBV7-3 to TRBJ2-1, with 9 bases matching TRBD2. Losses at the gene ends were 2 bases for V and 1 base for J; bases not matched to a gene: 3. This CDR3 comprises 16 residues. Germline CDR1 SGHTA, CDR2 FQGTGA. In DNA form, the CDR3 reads TGTGCCAGCAGCTTAGATAGCGGGAGTTCCTACAATGAGCAGTTCTTC. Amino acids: CASSLDSGSSYNEQFF. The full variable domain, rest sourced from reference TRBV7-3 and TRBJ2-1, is GAGVSQTPSNKVTEKGKYVELRCDPISGHTALYWYRQSLGQGPEFLIYFQGTGAADDSGLPNDRFFAVRPEGSVSTLKIQRTERGDSAVYLCASSLDSGSSYNEQFFGPGTRLTVL.

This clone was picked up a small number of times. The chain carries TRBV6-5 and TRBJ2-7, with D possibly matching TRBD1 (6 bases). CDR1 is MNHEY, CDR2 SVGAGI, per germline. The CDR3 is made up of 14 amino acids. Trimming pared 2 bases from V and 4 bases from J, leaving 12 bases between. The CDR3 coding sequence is TGTGCCAGCAGTTACGCAACAGGGATGTACGAGCAGTACTTC. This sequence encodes CASSYATGMYEQYF.

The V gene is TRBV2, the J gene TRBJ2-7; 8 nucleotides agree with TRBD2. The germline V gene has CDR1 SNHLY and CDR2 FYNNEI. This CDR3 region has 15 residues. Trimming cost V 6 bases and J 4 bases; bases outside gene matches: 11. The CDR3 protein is CASRPGAGDIYEQYF. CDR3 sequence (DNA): TGTGCCAGCAGGCCGGGAGCGGGAGATATTTACGAGCAGTACTTC.

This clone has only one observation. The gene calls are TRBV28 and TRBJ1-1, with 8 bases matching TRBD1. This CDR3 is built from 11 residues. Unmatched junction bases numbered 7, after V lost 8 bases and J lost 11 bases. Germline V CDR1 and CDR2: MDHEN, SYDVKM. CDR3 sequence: CASRNRGSAFF. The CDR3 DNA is TGTGCCAGCCGAAACAGGGGGTCGGCTTTCTTT.

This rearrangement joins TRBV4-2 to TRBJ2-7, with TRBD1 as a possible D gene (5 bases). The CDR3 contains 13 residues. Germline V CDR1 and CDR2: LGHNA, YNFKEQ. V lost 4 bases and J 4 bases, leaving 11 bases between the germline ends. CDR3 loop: CASSPYQGYEQYF. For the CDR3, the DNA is TGTGCCAGCAGCCCTTATCAGGGATACGAGCAGTACTTC.